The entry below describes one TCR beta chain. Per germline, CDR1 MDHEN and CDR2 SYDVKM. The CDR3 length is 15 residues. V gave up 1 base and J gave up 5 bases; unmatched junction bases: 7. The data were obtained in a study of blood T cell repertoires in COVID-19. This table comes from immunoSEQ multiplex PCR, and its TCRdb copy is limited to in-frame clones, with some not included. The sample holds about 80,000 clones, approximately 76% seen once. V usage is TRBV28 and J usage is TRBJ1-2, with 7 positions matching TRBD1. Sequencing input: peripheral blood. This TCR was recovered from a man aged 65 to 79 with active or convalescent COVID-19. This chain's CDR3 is CASSLFEGAGYGYTF. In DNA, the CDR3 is TGTGCCAGCAGTTTATTTGAGGGGGCAGGGTATGGCTACACCTTC.